Reported below is one T cell receptor beta chain. Antigen unknown. This entry is derived from a study of cytomegalovirus exposure and HLA in healthy donors. Trimming took 5 bases from V and 5 from J; bases not matched to a gene: 5. Germline V lookup: CDR1 MNHEY, CDR2 SMNVEV (reference sequence). This CDR3 contains 13 residues. The PCR was carried out with 60 Vbeta primers and 13 Jbeta primers. The protocol was immunoSEQ multiplex PCR, while the TCRdb copy is restricted to in-frame clones and leaves out a portion. The sample carries 90,000 to 120,000 clones, approximately 73% recorded once. Study results and caveats: With DRB1 most and HLA-C fewest, TCR association rates differed between HLA loci in a later analysis. Later, an analysis showed that TCR beta chains associated with HLA were more clonally expanded than others that were equally common. The classifier was said to identify cytomegalovirus status with high specificity and sensitivity.

V and J are TRBV27 and TRBJ1-2; TRBD1 aligns across 7 bases. This TCR was recovered from a woman aged 50 to 65 in good health and CMV-seropositive. What was sequenced was PBMCs. The DNA for the CDR3 is TGTGCCAGCAGTGTGTCAGGGGGATATGGCTACACCTTC. Its translation: CASSVSGGYGYTF.